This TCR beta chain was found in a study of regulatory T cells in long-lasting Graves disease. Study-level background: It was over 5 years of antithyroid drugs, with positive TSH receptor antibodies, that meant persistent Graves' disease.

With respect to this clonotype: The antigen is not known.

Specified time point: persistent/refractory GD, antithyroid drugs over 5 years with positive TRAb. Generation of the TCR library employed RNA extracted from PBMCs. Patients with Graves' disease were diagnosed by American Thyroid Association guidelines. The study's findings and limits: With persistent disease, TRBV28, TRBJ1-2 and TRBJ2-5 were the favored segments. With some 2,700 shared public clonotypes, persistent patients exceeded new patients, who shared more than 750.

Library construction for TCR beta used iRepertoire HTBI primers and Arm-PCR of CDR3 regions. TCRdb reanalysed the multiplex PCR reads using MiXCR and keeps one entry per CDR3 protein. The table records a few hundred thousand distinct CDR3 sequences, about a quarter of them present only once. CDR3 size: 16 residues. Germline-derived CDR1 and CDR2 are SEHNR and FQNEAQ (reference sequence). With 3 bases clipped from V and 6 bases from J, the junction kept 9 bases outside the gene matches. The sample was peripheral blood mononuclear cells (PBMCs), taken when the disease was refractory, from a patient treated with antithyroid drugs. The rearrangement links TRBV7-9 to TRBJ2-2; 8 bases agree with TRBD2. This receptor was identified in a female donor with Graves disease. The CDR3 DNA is TGTGCCAGCAGCTTTACGGCGGGAGGTGCGGCCGGGGAGCTGTTTTTT. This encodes CASSFTAGGAAGELFF.